The 24 T cell receptor beta chains below all came from one sample that was sequenced in a study of blood T cell repertoires in COVID-19 (dated by TCRdb to about 2020). Library preparation was by the immunoSEQ multiplex PCR assay. TCRdb obtained this table from immuneACCESS and retained in-frame rearrangements with V and J assigned. These tables miss some clones; where compared with another copy, unresolved V genes account for less than half of the shortfall, and the remainder is unexplained. Here the sample has fewer than 250,000 clones; 86% occur a single time. The leading ten clones occupy around 4% of the sample. Sequencing was done on a sample of PBMCs or T cells enriched from blood (not recorded which). The receptor set was obtained from a woman between 35 and 50 years old with acute COVID-19.

CDR3 coding DNA: TGTGCCAGCAGTTTAGGGGGCAGGCCGGAGCAGTACTTC. This gives the protein CASSLGGRPEQYF. This chain links TRBV28 with TRBJ2-7, with D tentatively TRBD1 (6 bases). Trimming pared 2 bases from V and 7 bases from J, leaving 12 bases between. The CDR3 length is 13 residues. CDR1 and CDR2 from the germline V gene are MDHEN and SYDVKM.

V is TRBV12-3 or TRBV12-4 and J is TRBJ2-1; a possible D gene is TRBD2 (5 bases). The CDR3 covers 12 residues. The V end was cut by 1 base, the J end by 16 bases, with 14 bases between. The CDR3 bases are TGTGCCAGCAGTTTAGGAGAGCCTAGCTACTTCTTC. Translating gives CASSLGEPSYFF.

This clone turned up a few times. The chain links TRBV7-9 to TRBJ2-7, with 8 bases lining up with TRBD2. CDR3 length: 16 residues. V dropped 4 bases and J dropped 6; count of bases not matched to a gene: 14. Germline values: CDR1 SEHNR, CDR2 FQNEAQ (reference sequence). The CDR3 sequence is CASSSGLAGTGGEQYF. The CDR3 coding sequence is TGTGCCAGCAGCTCCGGACTAGCCGGGACCGGGGGCGAGCAGTACTTC.

The chain combines TRBV15 with TRBJ2-5; 11 nucleotides line up with TRBD2. V lost 1 base, J lost 4 bases, and 5 bases stayed unmatched. Germline assignment: CDR1 LNHNV and CDR2 YYDKDF (reference sequence). The CDR3 has 16 amino acids. The chain's CDR3 is CATSRGGLAAPETQYF. CDR3 nucleotide sequence: TGTGCCACCAGCAGAGGGGGACTAGCGGCTCCAGAGACCCAGTACTTC.

This rearrangement joins TRBV9 to TRBJ1-2; D uncertain. From germline, CDR1 is SGDLS and CDR2 YYNGEE. V dropped 2 bases and J dropped 8 bases, with 25 bases sitting between them. This CDR3 comprises 17 residues. CDR3 protein: CASSVPFRDGQFGGYTF. CDR3 sequence (DNA): TGTGCCAGCAGCGTGCCTTTCCGAGACGGCCAATTCGGGGGCTACACCTTC.

The rearrangement uses TRBV2 and TRBJ2-4, with D maybe TRBD2 (6 bases). The CDR3 runs to 15 residues. The V end was cut by 4 bases, the J end by 0 bases, with 10 bases between. Germline CDR1 SNHLY, CDR2 FYNNEI. The DNA for the CDR3 is TGTGCCAGCAGTGGGGACGGGGGAGCCAAAAACATTCAGTACTTC. Translation gives CASSGDGGAKNIQYF.

The DNA for the CDR3 is TGTGCCAGTGGAAGGACGGGGATCACTGAAGCTTTCTTT. Translating it yields CASGRTGITEAFF. The chain uses TRBV6-5 and TRBJ1-1; D remains ambiguous. The CDR3 is made up of 13 amino acids. V shed 9 bases and J shed 4 bases, with 15 bases lying between them. Germline CDR1 is MNHEY and CDR2 is SVGAGI.

The CDR3 DNA is TGTGCCAGCTCACCACAAGGGACTAGCGGGAGCTCCTACAATGAGCAGTTCTTC. It translates to CASSPQGTSGSSYNEQFF. J is TRBJ2-1 and V is TRBV18; TRBD2 agrees at 14 bases. V shed 1 base, J shed 0 bases, and the junction held 2 bases outside the gene matches. This CDR3 spans 18 amino acids. Germline lookup yields CDR1 KGHSH and CDR2 LQKENI.

The CDR3 loop reads CASSRTPSGKAEQFF. The CDR3 DNA sequence: TGTGCCAGCAGCCGGACCCCTAGCGGGAAGGCTGAGCAGTTCTTC. The genes are TRBV11-2 and TRBJ2-1, with TRBD2 identical over 9 bases. With 5 bases clipped from V and 9 bases from J, the junction kept 11 bases outside the gene matches. The length of the CDR3 is 15 residues. The V gene's germline CDR1 is SGHAT and CDR2 FQNNGV.

A remark on this clone: The junction departs from the called germline gene at one end, perhaps through a read error. This rearrangement joins TRBV30 to TRBJ2-1; 10 bases map to TRBD2. This CDR3 spans 14 amino acids. Germline V lookup: CDR1 GTSNPN, CDR2 SVGIG (reference sequence). Here the CDR3 DNA reads TGTACCTGGGCTAGCGGGAGCAGCTCGGGGGAGCAGTTCTTC. Protein sequence: CTWASGSSSGEQFF.

The rearrangement links TRBV19 to TRBJ1-2; 10 nucleotides agree with TRBD1. In germline, CDR1 is LNHDA, CDR2 SQIVND (reference sequence). The V and J ends lost 4 bases and 7 bases, in that order; junction bases with no gene match: 0. This CDR3 has 12 residues. The DNA for the CDR3 is TGTGCCAGTAGTAGGACAGGGGGTGGCTACACCTTC. Its translation is CASSRTGGGYTF.

The rearrangement links TRBV15 to TRBJ1-2, with TRBD1 as a possible D gene (5 bases). The CDR3 is 13 amino acids. V shed 1 base and J shed 11 bases, with 14 bases lying between them. Germline loops: CDR1 LNHNV, CDR2 YYDKDF (reference sequence). Written as DNA, the CDR3 is TGTGCCACCAGCAGAGGCGGGACGGTAGGATACACCTTC. Amino acids: CATSRGGTVGYTF. Complete variable domain (other parts from reference TRBV15 and TRBJ1-2): DAMVIQNPRYQVTQFGKPVTLSCSQTLNHNVMYWYQQKSSQAPKLLFHYYDKDFNNEADTPDNFQSRRPNTSFCFLDIRSPGLGDTAMYLCATSRGGTVGYTFGSGTRLTVV.

The V call is TRBV5-1, the J call TRBJ2-3; D perhaps matches TRBD2 (6 bases). Germline assignment: CDR1 SGHRS and CDR2 YFSETQ. The CDR3 loop spans 19 amino acids. With 7 bases removed from V and 0 bases from J, the gap between germline ends came to 27 bases. The CDR3: CASATGVFSSGGSTDTQYF. CDR3 nucleotide sequence: TGCGCCAGCGCCACGGGGGTCTTCTCTAGTGGGGGTAGCACAGATACGCAGTATTTT.

The chain links TRBV28 to TRBJ1-2; TRBD1 agrees at 7 bases. CDR1 and CDR2 from the germline V gene are MDHEN and SYDVKM. Trimming cost V 10 bases and J 4 bases; bases outside gene matches: 9. This CDR3 spans 13 amino acids. CDR3 bases: TGTGCCACCCGGGACAGCACGAGCTATGGCTACACCTTC. Its translation: CATRDSTSYGYTF.

This rearrangement joins TRBV6-4 to TRBJ2-2; D not certain. There are 13 residues in the CDR3. V shed 8 bases and J shed 6 bases, with 13 bases lying between them. The V gene's germline CDR1 is MRHNA and CDR2 SNTAGT. The CDR3 bases are TGTGCCAGCGCGACCGAGGTTTCCGGGGAGCTGTTTTTT. The encoded protein is CASATEVSGELFF.

This clone showed up just once. The rearrangement joins TRBV19 to TRBJ1-1; 7 bases map to TRBD1. There are 13 residues in the CDR3. Germline CDR1 and CDR2: LNHDA and SQIVND (reference sequence). V trimming: 6 bases; J trimming: 8 bases; junction bases outside the gene matches: 9. DNA for the CDR3: TGTGCCAGTAGCAGGGACAGCGCGAGGGAAGCTTTCTTT. Encoded protein: CASSRDSAREAFF.

The chain recombines TRBV2 with TRBJ1-1; D is possibly TRBD1 (5 bases). V gave up 8 bases and J gave up 1 base, with 11 bases separating them. The CDR3 totals 13 residues. Germline CDR1 is SNHLY and CDR2 is FYNNEI. The CDR3: CASSGLSNTEAFF. DNA of the CDR3: TGTGCCAGCTCGGGACTCTCGAACACTGAAGCTTTCTTT. The full variable domain, in which reference TRBV2 and TRBJ1-1 provide the parts outside the CDR3, is EPEVTQTPSHQVTQMGQEVILRCVPISNHLYFYWYRQILGQKVEFLVSFYNNEISEKSEIFDDQFSVERPDGSNFTLKIRSTKLEDSAMYFCASSGLSNTEAFFGQGTRLTVV.

V usage is TRBV11-2 and J usage is TRBJ2-2; D might be TRBD2 (6 bases). The CDR3 has 15 amino acids. Germline CDR1 reads SGHAT; CDR2 reads FQNNGV. Trimming shortened V by 1 base and J by 5 bases, and 11 bases separated the two germline ends. The DNA of the CDR3 is TGTGCCAGCAGCTTAGGGGGCCTAGCGACCGGGGAGCTGTTTTTT. Translating gives CASSLGGLATGELFF.

The chain carries TRBV2 and TRBJ2-7; TRBD2 agrees at 13 bases. The V gene end was trimmed by 0 bases and the J gene end by 4 bases; junction bases not matched to a gene: 12. CDR1 is SNHLY, CDR2 FYNNEI, per germline. CDR3 length: 19 residues. Here the CDR3 reads CASSEALTSGRYLGYEQYF. The CDR3, as DNA: TGTGCCAGCAGTGAAGCCCTGACTAGCGGGAGGTACCTTGGATACGAGCAGTACTTC.

V is TRBV29-1 and J is TRBJ1-2; D might be TRBD1 (5 bases). V was pared by 1 base and J by 9 bases, with 12 bases between. This CDR3 has 12 residues. CDR1 and CDR2 (germline): SQVTM, ANQGSEA. The CDR3 protein is CSVEGGAERYTF. CDR3 nucleotide sequence: TGCAGCGTTGAAGGCGGGGCCGAACGCTACACCTTC.

CDR3 DNA sequence: TGTGCCAGCAGCTTACTCGGCGGGAGGGCCTACACCGGGGAGCTGTTTTTT. It is translated as CASSLLGGRAYTGELFF. This rearrangement joins TRBV11-2 to TRBJ2-2; 9 bases are a match to TRBD2. The germline V gene encodes CDR1 SGHAT and CDR2 FQNNGV. This CDR3 has 17 residues. J lost 3 bases, V lost 2 bases, and 7 bases had no gene match. Together with reference TRBV11-2 and TRBJ2-2, the CDR3 gives the full variable domain: EAGVAQSPRYKIIEKRQSVAFWCNPISGHATLYWYQQILGQGPKLLIQFQNNGVVDDSQLPKDRFSAERLKGVDSTLKIQPAKLEDSAVYLCASSLLGGRAYTGELFFGEGSRLTVL.

V and J are TRBV27 and TRBJ2-1, with 10 bases lining up with TRBD2. Looked up from germline, CDR1 is MNHEY and CDR2 is SMNVEV (reference sequence). There are 14 residues in the CDR3. Germline trimming cut 3 bases from V and 4 bases from J; bases unmatched to any gene: 0. The CDR3: CASSFSGGYNEQFF. DNA for the CDR3: TGTGCCAGCAGTTTTAGCGGGGGGTACAATGAGCAGTTCTTC.

This clone was counted a single time. The gene calls are TRBV19 and TRBJ2-1, with a tentative D call TRBD2 (5 bases). The CDR3 has 18 residues. Germline-derived CDR1 and CDR2 are LNHDA and SQIVND (reference sequence). Between the trimmed V and J ends, which lost 5 bases and 6 bases, there was a span of 26 bases. CDR3 sequence (DNA): TGTGCCAGTAGTTCGAACTTCTACGCTGGACTGAATATCAATGAGCAGTTCTTC. It specifies CASSSNFYAGLNINEQFF.

This rearrangement joins TRBV4-1 to TRBJ1-6; D might be TRBD1 (6 bases). V was trimmed by 1 base and J by 0 bases, leaving 13 bases between them. Germline V gene sequence: CDR1 MGHRA, CDR2 YSYEKL. The CDR3 runs 18 residues. The CDR3, as DNA: TGCGCCAGCAGCCAAGGACAGGCTAGGGGCTCCTATAATTCACCCCTCCACTTT. Residues: CASSQGQARGSYNSPLHF.